This T cell receptor beta chain came from a study of blood T cell repertoires in COVID-19. The V and J ends lost 2 bases and 2 bases, in that order; junction bases with no gene match: 9. Looked up from germline, CDR1 is MNHEY and CDR2 is SVGEGT. CDR3 length equals 17 residues. TCRdb's table, derived via immunoSEQ multiplex PCR, lists solely in-frame clones and lacks some. Among approximately 190,000 clones listed, 86% were seen once. This TCR derives from a woman between 40 and 50 years old in a cohort exposed to, infected with or recovered from COVID-19 (not recorded which). Specimen: PBMCs or T cells enriched from blood (not recorded which). The rearrangement uses TRBV6-2 or TRBV6-3 and TRBJ2-7, with 10 bases that match TRBD2. The CDR3 sequence: CASSYGLAEDGAYEQYF. CDR3 bases: TGTGCCAGCAGTTACGGACTAGCGGAGGATGGAGCCTACGAGCAGTACTTC.